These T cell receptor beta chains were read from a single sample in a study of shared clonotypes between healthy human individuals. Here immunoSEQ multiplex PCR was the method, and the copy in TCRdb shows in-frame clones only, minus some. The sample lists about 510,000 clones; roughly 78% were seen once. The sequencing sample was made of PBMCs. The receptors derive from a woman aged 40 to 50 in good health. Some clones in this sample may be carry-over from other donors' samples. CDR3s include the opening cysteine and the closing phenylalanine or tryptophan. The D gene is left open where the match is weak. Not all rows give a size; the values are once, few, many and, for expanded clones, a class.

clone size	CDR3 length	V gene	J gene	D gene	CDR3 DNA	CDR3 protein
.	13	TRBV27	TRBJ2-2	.	TGTGCCAGCAGTCCCTCCGGCACCGGGGAGCTGTTTTTT	CASSPSGTGELFF
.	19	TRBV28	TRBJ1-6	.	TGTGCCAGCAGTTTTTCCGGTAGGGGGGGTAGCTCCTATAATTCACCCCTCCACTTT	CASSFSGRGGSSYNSPLHF
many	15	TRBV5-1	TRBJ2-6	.	TGCGCCAGCAGCTTACAGGCCTCTGGGGCCAACGTCCTGACTTTC	CASSLQASGANVLTF
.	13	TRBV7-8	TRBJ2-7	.	TGTGCCAGCAGCCCGGGGACCTCCTACGAGCAGTACTTC	CASSPGTSYEQYF
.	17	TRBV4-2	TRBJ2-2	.	TGTGCCAGCAGCGACTACCTCGGGCCAGCGGACAACGGGGAGCTGTTTTTT	CASSDYLGPADNGELFF
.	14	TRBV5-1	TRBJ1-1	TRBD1	TGCGCCAGCAGGACGACAGGGTCGAGCACTGAAGCTTTCTTT	CASRTTGSSTEAFF
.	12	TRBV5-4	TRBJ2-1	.	TGTGCCAGCAGCTTGAGACGGGATGAGCAGTTCTTC	CASSLRRDEQFF
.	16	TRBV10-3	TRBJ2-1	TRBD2	TGTGCCATCAGTGGGGAGACTAGCGGGGGAAACAATGAGCAGTTCTTC	CAISGETSGGNNEQFF
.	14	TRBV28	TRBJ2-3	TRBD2	TGTGCCAGCAGTACCCCAGGACTAGCACATACGCAGTATTTT	CASSTPGLAHTQYF
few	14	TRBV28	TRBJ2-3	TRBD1	TGTGCCAGCAGTTTGGGACAGGGGGCTGATACGCAGTATTTT	CASSLGQGADTQYF
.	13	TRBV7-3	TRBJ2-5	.	TGTGCCAGCAGCGCCTCGAGCGTCGAGACCCAGTACTTC	CASSASSVETQYF
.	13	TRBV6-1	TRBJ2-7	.	TGTGCCAGCATCGGTGGAACCTCCTACGAGCAGTACTTC	CASIGGTSYEQYF
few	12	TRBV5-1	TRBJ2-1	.	TGCGCCAGCAGCTTGCTGCGTAATGAGCAGTTCTTC	CASSLLRNEQFF
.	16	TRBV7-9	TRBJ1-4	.	TGTGCCAGCAGCTTAGCCCTCAGGGCGCTTAATGAAAAACTGTTTTTT	CASSLALRALNEKLFF
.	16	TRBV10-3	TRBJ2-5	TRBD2	TGTGCCATCAGTGAGTCGGCGGGAGTCACAGGCGAGACCCAGTACTTC	CAISESAGVTGETQYF
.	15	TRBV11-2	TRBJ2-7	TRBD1	TGTGCCAGCAGCTTAGTAGGGGGCAGGTTGTACGAGCAGTACTTC	CASSLVGGRLYEQYF
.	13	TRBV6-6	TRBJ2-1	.	TGTGCCAGCAGTTCGTCTAGAGGCAATGAGCAGTTCTTC	CASSSSRGNEQFF
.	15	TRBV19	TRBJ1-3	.	TGTGCCAGTAGTACCTCCGTTTCAACTGGAAACACCATATATTTT	CASSTSVSTGNTIYF
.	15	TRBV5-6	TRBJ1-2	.	TGTGCCAGCAGCTTGGGTGGGGGCGAGAACTATGGCTACACCTTC	CASSLGGGENYGYTF
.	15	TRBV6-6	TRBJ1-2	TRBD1	TGTGCCAGCAGCCAGACCAGGACAAGGGGGCAAGGCTACACCTTC	CASSQTRTRGQGYTF
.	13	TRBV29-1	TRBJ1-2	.	TGCAGCGTTGCCCAGGGTGGTAACTATGGCTACACCTTC	CSVAQGGNYGYTF
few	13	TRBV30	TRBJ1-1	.	TGTGCCTGGAGTATAGGACGTGACACTGAAGCTTTCTTT	CAWSIGRDTEAFF
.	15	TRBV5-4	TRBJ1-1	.	TGTGCCAGCAGCTTGGGCACAGGGTGGGGCACTGAAGCTTTCTTT	CASSLGTGWGTEAFF
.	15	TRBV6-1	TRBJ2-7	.	TGTGCCAGCAACCTACTTACAGGAACGGCAGGCGAGCAGTACTTC	CASNLLTGTAGEQYF
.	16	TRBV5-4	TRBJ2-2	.	TGTGCCAGCAGCTTGGGGGCGGGATCGAACACCGGGGAGCTGTTTTTT	CASSLGAGSNTGELFF
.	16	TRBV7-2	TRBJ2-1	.	TGTGCCAGCAGCTTACCTCGCCTCCCATCCTACAATGAGCAGTTCTTC	CASSLPRLPSYNEQFF
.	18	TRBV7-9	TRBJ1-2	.	TGTGCCAGCAGCCCTGGTCCCACCCAACCGGGTGCTAACTATGGCTACACCTTC	CASSPGPTQPGANYGYTF
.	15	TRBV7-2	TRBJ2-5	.	TGTGCCAGCAGCTTTGGGTCCGGAGTACGAGAGACCCAGTACTTC	CASSFGSGVRETQYF
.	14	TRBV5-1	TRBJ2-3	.	TGCGCCAGCAGCCAACAAAAACCCACAGATACGCAGTATTTT	CASSQQKPTDTQYF
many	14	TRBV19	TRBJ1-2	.	TGTGCCAGTAGTATCCCGGGATTGAACTATGGCTACACCTTC	CASSIPGLNYGYTF
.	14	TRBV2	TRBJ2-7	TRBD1	TGTGCCAGCAGTGGTTGGACAGGGCAATACGAGCAGTACTTC	CASSGWTGQYEQYF
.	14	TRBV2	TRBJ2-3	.	TGTGCCAGCAGTGCCCCGCAGGGCACAGATACGCAGTATTTT	CASSAPQGTDTQYF
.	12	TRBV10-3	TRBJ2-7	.	TGTGCCATCAAAGCCTCTGGCTACGAGCAGTACTTC	CAIKASGYEQYF